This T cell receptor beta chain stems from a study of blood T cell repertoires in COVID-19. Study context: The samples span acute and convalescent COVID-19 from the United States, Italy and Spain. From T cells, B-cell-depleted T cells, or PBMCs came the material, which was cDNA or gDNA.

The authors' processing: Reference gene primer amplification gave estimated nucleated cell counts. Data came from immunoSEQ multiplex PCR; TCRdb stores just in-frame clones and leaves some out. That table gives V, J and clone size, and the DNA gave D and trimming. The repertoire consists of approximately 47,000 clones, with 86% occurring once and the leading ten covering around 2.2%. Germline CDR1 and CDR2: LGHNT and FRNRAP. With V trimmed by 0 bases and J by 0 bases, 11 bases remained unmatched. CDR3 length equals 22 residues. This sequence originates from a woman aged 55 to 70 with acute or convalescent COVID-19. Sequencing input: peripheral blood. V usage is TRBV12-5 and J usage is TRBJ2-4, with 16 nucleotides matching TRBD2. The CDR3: CASGLVGLGLAGGILAKNIQYF. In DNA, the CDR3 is TGTGCTAGTGGTTTGGTAGGATTGGGACTAGCGGGAGGGATCCTAGCCAAAAACATTCAGTACTTC.